The 30 T cell receptor beta chains listed next were all sequenced from one sample in a study of cytomegalovirus exposure and HLA in healthy donors. With 60 Vbeta and 13 Jbeta primers, the PCR was carried out. Assay used: immunoSEQ multiplex PCR; TCRdb lists only in-frame clones, some missing. This sample has about 140,000 clones, with around 85% found just once. The sample was PBMCs. The source of these receptors is a man aged 40-55 years in good health and CMV-seropositive.

The J gene is TRBJ1-4, the V gene TRBV7-9; D gene unclear. Germline CDR1 SEHNR, CDR2 FQNEAQ (reference sequence). The CDR3 runs to 15 residues. Between the trimmed V and J ends, which lost 5 bases and 6 bases, there was a span of 16 bases. The CDR3 loop reads CASSARGGWDEKLFF. CDR3 DNA: TGTGCCAGCAGCGCGAGAGGAGGGTGGGATGAAAAACTGTTTTTT.

The rearrangement links TRBV2 to TRBJ1-1; unclear D gene. The CDR3 runs to 13 residues. Trimming took off 4 bases at V and 4 bases at J, with 10 bases between the two ends. Germline loops: CDR1 SNHLY, CDR2 FYNNEI. The CDR3, as DNA: TGTGCCAGCAGTGCTTTTGGGAGCACTGAAGCTTTCTTT. Translation: CASSAFGSTEAFF. Variable domain in full (rest from reference TRBV2 and TRBJ1-1): EPEVTQTPSHQVTQMGQEVILRCVPISNHLYFYWYRQILGQKVEFLVSFYNNEISEKSEIFDDQFSVERPDGSNFTLKIRSTKLEDSAMYFCASSAFGSTEAFFGQGTRLTVV.

This sequence joins TRBV11-3 and TRBJ2-5; D not certain. Per the germline V gene, CDR1 is SGHNT and CDR2 is YENEEA. The V and J ends lost 2 bases and 5 bases respectively, with 3 bases between them. There are 11 residues in the CDR3. The chain's CDR3 is CASSLSETQYF. The DNA for the CDR3 is TGTGCCAGCAGCTTATCGGAGACCCAGTACTTC.

CDR3 protein: CASSPSTGSPYGYTF. As DNA, the CDR3 is TGTGCCAGCAGCCCCTCGACAGGTTCCCCCTATGGCTACACCTTC. The chain links TRBV7-9 to TRBJ1-2; a possible D gene is TRBD1 (6 bases). The germline V gene encodes CDR1 SEHNR and CDR2 FQNEAQ (reference sequence). V was cut by 5 bases and J by 4 bases, with 17 bases left in between. The CDR3 loop spans 15 amino acids.

This clone appeared once. This rearrangement joins TRBV7-9 to TRBJ2-7; 9 positions agree with TRBD1. The length of the CDR3 is 12 residues. V shed 3 bases, J shed 7 bases, and the junction held 1 base outside the gene matches. Germline CDR1 SEHNR, CDR2 FQNEAQ (reference sequence). The CDR3 DNA reads as TGTGCCAGCAGCTTTGGGACAGGGGAGCAGTACTTC. Translating it yields CASSFGTGEQYF.

The chain couples TRBV5-1 to TRBJ2-3; 12 bases map to TRBD2. CDR1 is SGHRS and CDR2 is YFSETQ in the germline V gene. J was trimmed by 5 bases and V by 0 bases; bases with no gene match: 4. The CDR3 totals 16 residues. The CDR3 nucleotides are TGCGCCAGCAGCTTGGTTCCTAGCGGGGGGGGAGATACGCAGTATTTT. Encoded protein: CASSLVPSGGGDTQYF.

The chain links TRBV5-4 to TRBJ2-7, with 8 bases aligning to TRBD2. Germline-derived CDR1 and CDR2 are SGHNT and YYREEE (reference sequence). The CDR3 spans 16 residues. The V segment lost 5 bases and the J segment 0 bases; nucleotides outside the gene matches: 10. The CDR3: CASSFLAGDSSYEQYF. CDR3 DNA: TGTGCCAGCAGTTTTCTAGCGGGCGACTCCTCCTACGAGCAGTACTTC.

The chain uses TRBV19 and TRBJ2-1; 10 positions match TRBD2. V shed 6 bases and J 4 bases; nucleotides not matched to a gene: 3. The CDR3 is 14 residues long. In germline, CDR1 is LNHDA, CDR2 SQIVND (reference sequence). CDR3 in amino acids: CASRVLAGYNEQFF. CDR3 DNA sequence: TGTGCCAGTAGAGTACTAGCGGGATACAATGAGCAGTTCTTC.

V usage is TRBV27 and J usage is TRBJ2-3, with D uncertain. Germline lookup yields CDR1 MNHEY and CDR2 SMNVEV (reference sequence). Trimming shortened V by 7 bases and J by 0 bases, and 11 bases separated the two germline ends. The CDR3 is 14 residues long. CDR3 coding DNA: TGTGCCAGCACCTACAGCATTAGCACAGATACGCAGTATTTT. Protein: CASTYSISTDTQYF.

This clone showed up just a few times. The chain recombines TRBV7-8 with TRBJ1-1; TRBD1 agrees at 7 bases. The CDR3 covers 14 residues. The germline V gene encodes CDR1 SGHVS and CDR2 FQNEAQ. V was clipped by 4 bases and J by 0 bases; unmatched bases: 2. The chain's CDR3 is CASSSGQLNTEAFF. The CDR3 region has the DNA TGTGCCAGCAGCTCGGGACAGCTGAACACTGAAGCTTTCTTT.

A few counts support this clone. Here the CDR3 reads CASSQSRFRAGGVTEAFF. CDR3 nucleotide sequence: TGCGCCAGCAGCCAGTCGCGGTTCCGGGCCGGGGGAGTCACTGAAGCTTTCTTT. The chain employs TRBV5-1 and TRBJ1-1, with D tentatively TRBD1 (5 bases). V was pared by 4 bases and J by 4 bases, with 26 bases between. Germline CDR1 is SGHRS and CDR2 is YFSETQ. This CDR3 has 18 residues.

The chain recombines TRBV11-2 with TRBJ1-1, with TRBD1 as a possible D gene (5 bases). CDR3 length equals 13 residues. V lost 3 bases, J lost 0 bases, and 5 bases lay in between. The germline gives CDR1 SGHAT, CDR2 FQNNGV. The CDR3 is CASSLGLNTEAFF. The CDR3 coding sequence is TGTGCCAGCAGCTTGGGGCTGAACACTGAAGCTTTCTTT.

V usage is TRBV29-1 and J usage is TRBJ2-7, with TRBD2 as a possible D gene (5 bases). Germline values: CDR1 SQVTM, CDR2 ANQGSEA. Trimming took 4 bases from V and 3 from J, leaving 10 bases between them. This CDR3 comprises 12 residues. The CDR3: CSVARGGYEQYF. For the CDR3, the DNA is TGCAGCGTTGCCCGAGGAGGCTACGAGCAGTACTTC.

This sequence joins TRBV6-6 and TRBJ1-2, with a weak D call TRBD1 (5 bases). Per germline, CDR1 MNHNY and CDR2 SVGAGI (reference sequence). The CDR3 has 14 residues. The ends were cut back, 6 bases at V and 7 bases at J, with 18 bases in the middle. The chain's CDR3 is CASRPYPGTVGYTF. The CDR3 nucleotides are TGTGCCAGCAGACCCTACCCCGGGACTGTTGGCTACACCTTC.

The chain carries TRBV19 and TRBJ1-5, with 9 positions matching TRBD1. This CDR3 has 15 amino acids. Germline trimming cut 4 bases from V and 6 bases from J; bases unmatched to any gene: 7. Germline CDR1 and CDR2: LNHDA and SQIVND (reference sequence). The CDR3 coding sequence is TGTGCCAGTAGTACCGCCACAGGGGGCGGTCAGCCCCAGCATTTT. Translated, it gives CASSTATGGGQPQHF.

The chain couples TRBV9 to TRBJ2-1, with 8 nucleotides matching TRBD2. CDR1 is SGDLS and CDR2 is YYNGEE in the germline V gene. V gave up 4 bases and J gave up 0 bases; unmatched junction bases: 6. This CDR3 contains 16 residues. The CDR3 loop is CASSSSGASSYNEQFF. Here the CDR3 DNA reads TGTGCCAGCAGCAGTAGCGGGGCGAGCTCCTACAATGAGCAGTTCTTC.

The chain uses TRBV6-1 and TRBJ1-4; D might be TRBD1 (6 bases). Germline CDR1 is MNHNS and CDR2 is SASEGT. CDR3 size: 15 residues. V lost 8 bases to trimming and J lost 4 bases, with 17 bases between them. Written as DNA, the CDR3 is TGTGCCAGCTCCCGCTCAATAGGGGGTAATGAAAAACTGTTTTTT. Protein product: CASSRSIGGNEKLFF.

The chain employs TRBV19 and TRBJ1-2; TRBD1 is a possible D gene (5 bases). The CDR3 covers 14 residues. Between the trimmed V and J ends, which lost 5 bases and 3 bases, there was a span of 13 bases. Germline values: CDR1 LNHDA, CDR2 SQIVND (reference sequence). The CDR3 region has the DNA TGTGCCAGTAGTCGGGGGACCCAGTACTATGGCTACACCTTC. Protein product: CASSRGTQYYGYTF.

This clone came up once. J is TRBJ1-1 and V is TRBV19, with 7 bases lining up with TRBD1. The CDR3 covers 16 residues. V was clipped by 4 bases and J by 1 base; unmatched bases: 9. Germline V gene data show CDR1 as LNHDA and CDR2 as SQIVND (reference sequence). CDR3 residues: CASSSPPTGANTEAFF. DNA for the CDR3: TGTGCCAGTAGTAGTCCCCCCACAGGGGCGAACACTGAAGCTTTCTTT. The variable domain in full, with the rest retrieved from reference TRBV19 and TRBJ1-1, is DGGITQSPKYLFRKEGQNVTLSCEQNLNHDAMYWYRQDPGQGLRLIYYSQIVNDFQKGDIAEGYSVSREKKESFPLTVTSAQKNPTAFYLCASSSPPTGANTEAFFGQGTRLTVV.

The chain uses TRBV29-1 and TRBJ1-3, with D possibly matching TRBD1 (5 bases). V was cut by 4 bases and J by 4 bases, with 11 bases left in between. The CDR3 spans 13 residues. The V gene's germline CDR1 is SQVTM and CDR2 ANQGSEA. Written as DNA, the CDR3 is TGCAGCGTTGCAAGGGGATCCGGAAACACCATATATTTT. It encodes CSVARGSGNTIYF. Looking up the rest from reference TRBV29-1 and TRBJ1-3 gives the full variable domain: SAVISQKPSRDICQRGTSLTIQCQVDSQVTMMFWYRQQPGQSLTLIATANQGSEATYESGFVIDKFPISRPNLTFSTLTVSNMSPEDSSIYLCSVARGSGNTIYFGEGSWLTVV.

J is TRBJ1-5 and V is TRBV2; D gene unclear. Trimming shortened V by 3 bases and J by 6 bases, and 3 bases separated the two germline ends. CDR3 size: 11 residues. Germline V lookup: CDR1 SNHLY, CDR2 FYNNEI. As DNA, the CDR3 is TGTGCCAGCAGTGAGAGTCAGCCCCAGCATTTT. The encoded protein is CASSESQPQHF. The full variable domain, completed using reference TRBV2 and TRBJ1-5, is EPEVTQTPSHQVTQMGQEVILRCVPISNHLYFYWYRQILGQKVEFLVSFYNNEISEKSEIFDDQFSVERPDGSNFTLKIRSTKLEDSAMYFCASSESQPQHFGDGTRLSIL.

This clone has a single count. This sequence joins TRBV9 and TRBJ1-2, with D perhaps matching TRBD1 (5 bases). Looked up from germline, CDR1 is SGDLS and CDR2 is YYNGEE. CDR3 length: 13 residues. V was clipped by 4 bases and J by 2 bases, with 9 bases between them. The CDR3 protein is CASSPSGNYGYTF. As DNA, the CDR3 is TGTGCCAGCAGCCCTTCAGGGAACTATGGCTACACCTTC.

The chain joins TRBV18 to TRBJ2-5; D possibly corresponds to TRBD2 (5 bases). V lost 4 bases to trimming and J lost 5 bases, with 11 bases between them. The CDR3 spans 13 residues. The germline CDR1 and CDR2 sequences are KGHSH and LQKENI. CDR3 nucleotides: TGTGCCAGCTCACGGAGGAGTGAGGAGACCCAGTACTTC. Protein product: CASSRRSEETQYF. The variable domain in full, completed from reference TRBV18 and TRBJ2-5, reads NAGVMQNPRHLVRRRGQEARLRCSPMKGHSHVYWYRQLPEEGLKFMVYLQKENIIDESGMPKERFSAEFPKEGPSILRIQQVVRGDSAAYFCASSRRSEETQYFGPGTRLLVL.

The gene calls are TRBV27 and TRBJ2-1, with 11 bases matching TRBD1. The germline V gene encodes CDR1 MNHEY and CDR2 SMNVEV (reference sequence). J lost 12 bases, V lost 6 bases, and 7 bases had no gene match. The CDR3 extends over 13 amino acids. The CDR3 nucleotides are TGTGCCAGCAGAGAGGGACAGGGGGTTTTGCAGTTCTTC. This gives the protein CASREGQGVLQFF.

The chain uses TRBV10-1 and TRBJ1-1, with D possibly being TRBD1 (6 bases). The CDR3 spans 12 residues. Germline V gene data show CDR1 as WNHNN and CDR2 as SYGVQD (reference sequence). With 3 bases removed from V and 5 bases from J, the gap between germline ends came to 7 bases. DNA of the CDR3: TGCGCCAGCAGTGACCAGGGGACTGAAGCTTTCTTT. Its protein product is CASSDQGTEAFF.

This rearrangement joins TRBV10-3 to TRBJ2-1; 8 bases align to TRBD1. The CDR3 length is 15 residues. CDR1 is ENHRY and CDR2 is SYGVKD in the germline V gene. Trimming at V came to 7 bases and at J to 5 bases, leaving 10 bases not matched to a gene. The CDR3 loop reads CAITPWDRSNNEQFF. CDR3 bases: TGTGCCATCACCCCGTGGGACAGGTCGAACAATGAGCAGTTCTTC.

The chain joins TRBV7-8 to TRBJ2-3, with a weak D call TRBD2 (7 bases). Germline V CDR1 and CDR2: SGHVS, FQNEAQ. V lost 5 bases to trimming and J lost 5 bases, with 20 bases between them. CDR3 length: 16 amino acids. CDR3 nucleotides: TGTGCCAGCAGCCAAGGACTAGGCCTAGGGGGAGATACGCAGTATTTT. Translating it yields CASSQGLGLGGDTQYF.

The J gene is TRBJ1-1, the V gene TRBV30, with 7 bases matching TRBD1. Germline-derived CDR1 and CDR2 are GTSNPN and SVGIG (reference sequence). V gave up 0 bases and J gave up 11 bases; unmatched junction bases: 9. This CDR3 has 13 residues. The CDR3 reads CAWSVAGGQLAFF. The CDR3, as DNA: TGTGCCTGGAGTGTAGCAGGGGGACAGCTGGCTTTCTTT.

The count of this clone is one. The V call is TRBV30, the J call TRBJ1-2, with D possibly matching TRBD1 (5 bases). The germline gives CDR1 GTSNPN, CDR2 SVGIG (reference sequence). V gave up 4 bases and J gave up 13 bases, with 25 bases separating them. CDR3 size: 14 residues. The CDR3 spells CAWIPKGAAASRTF. CDR3 in DNA: TGTGCCTGGATTCCGAAAGGGGCCGCGGCCAGCCGCACCTTC.

The chain links TRBV27 to TRBJ2-7, with D possibly being TRBD1 (6 bases). CDR1 MNHEY and CDR2 SMNVEV come from the germline V gene (reference sequence). The CDR3 length is 16 residues. The CDR3 DNA reads TGTGTACGACAGGTGCCCCGGGGCCCCGCAATCTACGAGCAGTACTTC. This encodes CVRQVPRGPAIYEQYF.